This TCR beta chain is drawn from a study of vaccination and CD4 T cells after COVID-19. Study-wide background: The post-vaccine samples came a median 72 days after dose two (range 14 to 241).

The Oncomine TCR Beta short-read assay was applied to DNA of cultured CD4+ T cells. MiXCR, run by TCRdb on the PCR reads, gives a single entry per CDR3 protein. The sample yields almost 20,000 distinct CDR3 sequences, more than 40% seen once. The treatment denotes: roughly 10-day PBMC culture with coronavirus spike peptide pools or control peptides (ViraFEST assay). ViraFEST used peptide pools to expand antigen-specific T cells and subsequently sequenced their TCRs. Trimming removed 6 bases from V and 4 bases from J, with 22 bases in between. CDR3 length: 16 amino acids. CDR1 is SGHVS and CDR2 is FQNEAQ in the germline V gene. A note on this clonotype: Its antigen is not identified.

This sample comprised CD4+ T cells from blood, cultured in vitro, obtained before SARS-CoV-2 vaccination. The chain carries TRBV7-8 and TRBJ2-7; D is possibly TRBD1 or TRBD2 (6 bases each). The receptor was isolated from a human donor who had recovered from COVID-19. CDR3 amino acids: CASSQITWGAAYEQYF. In nucleotides, the CDR3 is TGTGCCAGCAGTCAGATAACCTGGGGGGCCGCTTACGAGCAGTACTTC.